The clone carrying this T cell receptor beta chain appeared a few times. This entry is derived from a study of T-cell memory formation after mild COVID-19. Study in general: TCR clusters showed largely donor specificity.

TCRdb re-called the 5' RACE reads with MiXCR, one entry per CDR3 protein. The repertoire includes 550,000 to 600,000 distinct CDR3 sequences, approximately 15% of them detected once, and roughly 7.8% sits in the top ten. The sequenced sample consisted of PBMCs or a T cell subset sorted from them (not recorded which). The sequence was obtained from an adult woman who had mild COVID-19 (a few samples of this study predate the infection). Cell type and time point are not known.

The chain's CDR3 is CASSLGPGYEQYF. The CDR3 coding sequence is TGTGCCAGCAGTCTGGGACCTGGCTACGAGCAGTACTTC. The gene calls are TRBV27 and TRBJ2-7, with D perhaps given as TRBD1 or TRBD2 (5 bases each). Germline V gene sequence: CDR1 MNHEY, CDR2 SMNVEV (reference sequence). The CDR3 is made up of 13 amino acids. The V end was cut by 5 bases, the J end by 3 bases, with 11 bases between.